The 22 T cell receptor beta chains in this list originate from one sample, sequenced in a study of immune evolution from preneoplasia to lung adenocarcinoma. Profiling relied on immunoSEQ multiplex PCR, and the TCRdb table lists in-frame clones only, not all of them. The sample has about 7,600 clones, over 75% seen once; the top ten hold about 7%. Source material: FFPE adjacent normal lung tissue. Every receptor here comes from an older person with lung adenocarcinoma.

V usage is TRBV19 and J usage is TRBJ2-3; D is possibly TRBD1 or TRBD2 (5 bases each). The ends were cut back, 5 bases at V and 2 bases at J, with 11 bases in the middle. This CDR3 contains 14 residues. Looked up from germline, CDR1 is LNHDA and CDR2 is SQIVND (reference sequence). This chain's CDR3 is CASSSGPSTDTQYF. CDR3 DNA: TGTGCCAGTAGTTCGGGACCCTCCACAGATACGCAGTATTTT.

This chain joins TRBV18 and TRBJ2-6; 10 bases map to TRBD2. The CDR3 is made up of 19 amino acids. Losses at the gene ends were 3 bases for V and 2 bases for J; bases not matched to a gene: 10. Germline V gene sequence: CDR1 KGHSH, CDR2 LQKENI. This CDR3 is CASSPFVASGSTGANVLTF. In nucleotides, the CDR3 is TGTGCCAGCTCACCTTTTGTGGCTAGCGGGAGCACTGGGGCCAACGTCCTGACTTTC.

The chain uses TRBV2 and TRBJ1-3, with D possibly matching TRBD1 (5 bases). The CDR3 contains 14 residues. The V gene lost 9 bases and the J gene lost 0 bases, with 12 bases spanning the gap. CDR1 SNHLY and CDR2 FYNNEI come from the germline V gene. The CDR3 DNA reads as TGTGCCAGTAGGCGGACAAGCTCTGGAAACACCATATATTTT. It codes for CASRRTSSGNTIYF.

The chain combines TRBV30 with TRBJ1-5, with D perhaps TRBD1 (6 bases). The CDR3 spans 15 residues. V was clipped by 3 bases and J by 2 bases, with 14 bases between them. Germline assignment: CDR1 GTSNPN and CDR2 SVGIG (reference sequence). The CDR3 spells CAWRLGGAGNQPQHF. For the CDR3, the DNA is TGTGCCTGGAGATTGGGGGGGGCTGGCAATCAGCCCCAGCATTTT. The variable domain in full, with the rest retrieved from reference TRBV30 and TRBJ1-5, is SQTIHQWPATLVQPVGSPLSLECTVEGTSNPNLYWYRQAAGRGLQLLFYSVGIGQISSEVPQNLSASRPQDRQFILSSKKLLLSDSGFYLCAWRLGGAGNQPQHFGDGTRLSIL.

In DNA form, the CDR3 reads TGTGCCTGGAGTTGGGGGGCCATCTCTGGAAACACCATATATTTT. Translated: CAWSWGAISGNTIYF. V and J are TRBV30 and TRBJ1-3; perhaps TRBD1 as D (6 bases). The V end lost 2 bases, the J end lost 0 bases, and 11 bases lay between the germline ends. This CDR3 has 15 residues. Germline V lookup: CDR1 GTSNPN, CDR2 SVGIG (reference sequence).

This sequence joins TRBV5-1 and TRBJ1-2; D possibly corresponds to TRBD1 (5 bases). The CDR3 consists of 14 residues. V shed 0 bases and J shed 7 bases, with 13 bases lying between them. Germline V CDR1 and CDR2: SGHRS, YFSETQ. CDR3 coding DNA: TGCGCCAGCAGCTTGGCCGAAGGGGCAGGTGGCTACACCTTC. Translating gives CASSLAEGAGGYTF.

The chain carries TRBV4-1 and TRBJ1-4; no firm D call. CDR1 is MGHRA, CDR2 YSYEKL, per germline. This CDR3 spans 16 amino acids. Trimming left V 3 bases short and J 5 bases short, with 16 bases between. CDR3 nucleotide sequence: TGCGCCAGCAGCCAGAGAGGACCGTCGCTCAATGAAAAACTGTTTTTT. Its translation is CASSQRGPSLNEKLFF.

The sample holds one count of this clone. The CDR3 nucleotides are TGCGCCAGCAGCCAAGGAGGACAGGGGGCGCGGGGCTACACCTTC. This translates into CASSQGGQGARGYTF. The chain recombines TRBV4-1 with TRBJ1-2, with 11 bases matching TRBD1. This CDR3 has 15 amino acids. Germline CDR1 is MGHRA and CDR2 is YSYEKL. The ends lost 1 base at V and 8 bases at J; junction bases unmatched: 6.

This chain connects TRBV30 to TRBJ1-3; possible D gene TRBD1, 5 bases. The germline V gene encodes CDR1 GTSNPN and CDR2 SVGIG (reference sequence). This CDR3 has 12 amino acids. V was clipped by 7 bases and J by 4 bases, with 11 bases between them. The CDR3 DNA follows: TGTGCCTCGACAGTACGAGGAAACACCATATATTTT. This codes for CASTVRGNTIYF.

The gene calls are TRBV6-4 and TRBJ2-7; D not resolved. Germline V lookup: CDR1 MRHNA, CDR2 SNTAGT. The CDR3 extends over 13 amino acids. V was shortened by 5 bases and J by 3 bases, with 11 bases between the two germline ends. CDR3 sequence (DNA): TGTGCCAGCAGTTCCAGAGTGGGCTACGAGCAGTACTTC. Translation: CASSSRVGYEQYF.

This sequence joins TRBV7-9 and TRBJ1-2, with D hard to call. The CDR3 spans 12 residues. CDR1 SEHNR and CDR2 FQNEAQ come from the germline V gene (reference sequence). V was clipped by 1 base and J by 7 bases, with 7 bases between them. The CDR3 sequence: CASSLGELGYTF. CDR3 nucleotides: TGTGCCAGCAGCTTAGGTGAGCTTGGCTACACCTTC. The whole variable domain, filled in from reference TRBV7-9 and TRBJ1-2, reads DTGVSQNPRHKITKRGQNVTFRCDPISEHNRLYWYRQTLGQGPEFLTYFQNEAQLEKSRLLSDRFSAERPKGSFSTLEIQRTEQGDSAMYLCASSLGELGYTFGSGTRLTVV.

The genes are TRBV2 and TRBJ2-6; D is ambiguous. The CDR3 totals 15 residues. Between the trimmed V and J ends, which lost 1 base and 0 bases, there was a span of 4 bases. Germline V gene sequence: CDR1 SNHLY, CDR2 FYNNEI. For the CDR3, the DNA is TGTGCCAGCAGTGAAGAGCACTCTGGGGCCAACGTCCTGACTTTC. The encoded protein is CASSEEHSGANVLTF.

The chain combines TRBV6-1 with TRBJ1-6, with 9 nucleotides matching TRBD1. The CDR3 runs 15 residues. Germline V gene lookup returns CDR1 MNHNS and CDR2 SASEGT. The junction had 10 bases not matched to a gene; V was cut back by 6 bases and J by 10 bases. CDR3 amino acids: CASREPGTGYSPLHF. Here the CDR3 DNA reads TGTGCCAGCAGAGAACCCGGGACAGGGTACTCACCCCTCCACTTT.

The chain uses TRBV7-9 and TRBJ2-1; 10 nucleotides match TRBD2. The CDR3 contains 15 residues. Germline CDR1 is SEHNR and CDR2 is FQNEAQ (reference sequence). Germline trimming cut 1 base from V and 6 bases from J; bases unmatched to any gene: 3. CDR3 in DNA: TGTGCCAGCAGCTTAGGGGCTAGCGGGAGCAATGAGCAGTTCTTC. Protein sequence: CASSLGASGSNEQFF.

This clone is medium-sized (0.01 to 0.1%) in the sample. This chain uses TRBV5-5 with TRBJ2-5; D is uncertain. Germline V gene lookup returns CDR1 SGHKS and CDR2 YYEKEE (reference sequence). The V end lost 4 bases, the J end lost 2 bases, and 18 bases lay between the germline ends. The CDR3 totals 16 residues. The CDR3: CASSLEAFFDQETQYF. In DNA, the CDR3 is TGTGCCAGCAGCCTCGAGGCGTTCTTCGATCAAGAGACCCAGTACTTC.

This clone ranks as large (0.1 to 1%). The chain has TRBV5-1 and TRBJ2-3; 12 bases agree with TRBD1. The CDR3 length is 18 residues. The J segment lost 4 bases and the V segment lost 4 bases, leaving 13 bases of the junction unmatched. Germline CDR1 reads SGHRS; CDR2 reads YFSETQ. The CDR3: CASSRGDRGRNLADTQYF. In nucleotides, the CDR3 is TGCGCCAGCAGCCGCGGGGACAGGGGGCGTAATTTGGCAGATACGCAGTATTTT.

This clone has a handful of counts. The rearrangement joins TRBV15 to TRBJ1-6; 7 bases line up with TRBD1. V trimming: 3 bases; J trimming: 10 bases; junction bases outside the gene matches: 6. CDR1 and CDR2 from the germline V gene are LNHNV and YYDKDF (reference sequence). The CDR3 totals 14 residues. DNA of the CDR3: TGTGCCACCAGCAGTAGACAGGGTCACTCACCCCTCCACTTT. Amino acid sequence: CATSSRQGHSPLHF.

V is TRBV7-3 and J is TRBJ2-7; 15 bases line up with TRBD2. Trimming took 4 bases from V and 6 from J; bases not matched to a gene: 7. Germline V CDR1 and CDR2: SGHTA, FQGTGA. This CDR3 region has 16 residues. CDR3 region: CASSSTGTSGRLEQYF. The CDR3 coding sequence is TGTGCCAGCAGCTCCACCGGGACTAGCGGGAGGCTCGAGCAGTACTTC.

The rearrangement joins TRBV6-5 to TRBJ1-4; D might be TRBD1 (5 bases). V lost 6 bases and J 4 bases, leaving 6 bases between the germline ends. Germline CDR1 is MNHEY and CDR2 is SVGAGI. This CDR3 spans 12 amino acids. The CDR3 coding sequence is TGTGCCAGCAGCCAGGGTAATGAAAAACTGTTTTTT. This sequence encodes CASSQGNEKLFF.

Within the sample, this clone is large (0.1 to 1%). This chain connects TRBV5-1 to TRBJ1-1; TRBD1 agrees at 7 bases. The CDR3 covers 16 residues. Trimming cost V 4 bases and J 0 bases; bases outside gene matches: 9. The germline CDR1 and CDR2 sequences are SGHRS and YFSETQ. Here the CDR3 DNA reads TGCGCCAGCAGCAAGGAGACAGGGAATTTGAACACTGAAGCTTTCTTT. Translated, it gives CASSKETGNLNTEAFF.

Only a few counts were recorded for this clone. The chain uses TRBV27 and TRBJ2-1; D is unresolved. Germline V CDR1 and CDR2: MNHEY, SMNVEV (reference sequence). V lost 6 bases and J lost 2, with 8 bases in between. The CDR3 covers 13 residues. In DNA, the CDR3 is TGTGCCAGCAGCCCCGAGCCCTACAATGAGCAGTTCTTC. As protein: CASSPEPYNEQFF.

The sample holds a few counts of this clone. This chain joins TRBV5-1 and TRBJ1-1; D gene uncertain. Trimming took off 0 bases at V and 1 base at J, with 16 bases between the two ends. Per germline, CDR1 SGHRS and CDR2 YFSETQ. The CDR3 extends over 17 amino acids. The CDR3 loop is CASSLGILGSGNTEAFF. Written as DNA, the CDR3 is TGCGCCAGCAGCTTGGGTATTTTGGGCAGCGGGAACACTGAAGCTTTCTTT.